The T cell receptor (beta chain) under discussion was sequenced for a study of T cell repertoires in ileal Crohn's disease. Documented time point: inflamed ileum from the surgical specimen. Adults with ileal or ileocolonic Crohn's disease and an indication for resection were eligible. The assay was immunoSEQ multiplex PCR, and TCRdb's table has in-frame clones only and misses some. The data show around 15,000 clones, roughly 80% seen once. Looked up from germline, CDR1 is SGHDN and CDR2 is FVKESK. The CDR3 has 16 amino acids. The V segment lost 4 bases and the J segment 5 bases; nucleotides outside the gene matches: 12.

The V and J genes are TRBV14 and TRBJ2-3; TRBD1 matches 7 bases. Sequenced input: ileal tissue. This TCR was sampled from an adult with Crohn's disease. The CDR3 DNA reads TGTGCCAGCAGCCCCCTGGGACAGATTAGTATAGATACGCAGTATTTT. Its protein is CASSPLGQISIDTQYF.